Listed below are T cell receptor beta chains from one sample, sequenced in a study of TIL therapy for anti-PD-1-resistant metastatic lung cancer. Data came from immunoSEQ multiplex PCR; TCRdb stores just in-frame clones and leaves some out. The sample carries under 35,000 clones, around three quarters recorded once. The source material was blood, sampled at baseline. The receptors shown here come from a woman between 30 and 85 years old with non-small cell lung cancer. Both conserved end residues are part of each CDR3.

TRBV7-2	TRBJ2-1	CASSPGGLSYNEQFF
TRBV27	TRBJ2-1	CASSSSASGRAVDNEQFF
TRBV2	TRBJ2-4	CASSARADRGNIQYF
TRBV5-5	TRBJ1-3	CASSLGQFSGNTIYF
TRBV29-1	TRBJ1-1	CSVQDGNTEAFF
TRBV7-8	TRBJ1-1	CASSLGLLGYTEAFF
TRBV6-5	TRBJ2-5	CASTPIGAETQYF
TRBV13	TRBJ2-7	CATRGGNYEQYF
TRBV5-1	TRBJ2-1	CASSLGRTARGDEQFF
TRBV29-1	TRBJ2-1	CSGGGSYNEQFF
TRBV5-1	TRBJ1-4	CASSLSGTDEKLFF
TRBV5-4	TRBJ2-2	CASSLADSGELFF
TRBV9	TRBJ1-2	CASSVDRNYGYTF
TRBV5-1	TRBJ2-3	CASSSRDRSTDTQYF
TRBV6-1	TRBJ2-7	CASRTGASSYEQYF
TRBV10-2	TRBJ1-5	CASMETGIQNQPQHF
TRBV11-2	TRBJ2-7	CASSLAPPEIAYEQYF
TRBV5-1	TRBJ1-1	CASSLAKGQGRSEAFF
TRBV11-1	TRBJ2-7	CASSLAGQGNNEQYF
TRBV5-1	TRBJ2-1	CASSSTGVADEQFF
TRBV7-9	TRBJ2-3	CASSLAGGSTDTQYF
TRBV7-9	TRBJ2-5	CASSSILGGETQYF
TRBV2	TRBJ2-7	CASSEGLPGVQYF
TRBV5-1	TRBJ2-2	CASRPTGTSGSGELFF
TRBV10-3	TRBJ2-1	CAISESRPPYNEQFF
TRBV30	TRBJ1-2	CAWSGARFNLDGGYTF
TRBV7-8	TRBJ1-1	CASSLGQITEAFF
TRBV30	TRBJ2-3	CAWNIGGGPDTQYF
TRBV5-1	TRBJ2-2	CASKLLSGNTGELFF
TRBV19	TRBJ2-2	CASPNTDTGELFF
TRBV19	TRBJ2-7	CASSTQGYSYEQYF
TRBV20-1	TRBJ2-1	CSARGENEQFF
TRBV30	TRBJ2-5	CAWSPQGTQYF
TRBV27	TRBJ1-2	CASRVQGANYGYTF
TRBV2	TRBJ2-3	CASSTYTDTQYF
TRBV5-8	TRBJ2-7	CASSPYRGGYEQYF
TRBV19	TRBJ1-3	CASTMGSRNSGNTIYF
TRBV5-4	TRBJ2-3	CASRQERFADTQYF
TRBV2	TRBJ2-2	CASSDPRVGERTGELFF
TRBV7-9	TRBJ2-7	CASSLSAYEQYF
TRBV4-2	TRBJ1-1	CASSPERRENTEAFF
TRBV9	TRBJ1-6	CASSVGGTGPLHF
TRBV6-1	TRBJ2-1	CASGQVNEQFF
TRBV27	TRBJ1-5	CASSLLSDRQLGQPQHF
TRBV29-1	TRBJ2-3	CSVAAAGGSTDTQYF
TRBV7-9	TRBJ2-5	CASTSGELETQYF
TRBV4-2	TRBJ1-4	CASSHDTTSIGQREKLFF
TRBV6-5	TRBJ1-2	CASRPRGNGYTF